This TCR beta chain came from a study of T cell changes during pregnancy in multiple sclerosis. This clone is a singleton in its sample. TCRdb's table, derived via immunoSEQ multiplex PCR, lists solely in-frame clones and lacks some. This sample has around 69,000 clones, with about 92% found just once. CDR1 and CDR2 (germline): MNHNS, SASEGT. CDR3 length: 15 residues. V lost 3 bases and J lost 3, with 12 bases in between. The chain links TRBV6-1 to TRBJ1-5; TRBD1 might be the D (5 bases). The sequencing here drew on peripheral blood, taken in the second trimester of pregnancy. The TCR comes from a female donor in good health, enrolled as a control in a pregnancy study. CDR3: CASSEGQGSNQPQHF. As DNA, the CDR3 is TGTGCCAGCAGTGAGGGGCAGGGTTCCAATCAGCCCCAGCATTTT.